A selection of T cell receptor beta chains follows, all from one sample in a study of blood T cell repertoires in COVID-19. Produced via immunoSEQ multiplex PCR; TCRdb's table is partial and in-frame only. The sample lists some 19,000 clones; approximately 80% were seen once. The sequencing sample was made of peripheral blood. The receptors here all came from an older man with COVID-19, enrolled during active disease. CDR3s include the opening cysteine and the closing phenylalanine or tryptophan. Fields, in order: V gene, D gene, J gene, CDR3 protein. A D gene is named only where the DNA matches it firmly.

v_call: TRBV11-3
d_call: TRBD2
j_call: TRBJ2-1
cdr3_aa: CASSVRGGNNEQFF

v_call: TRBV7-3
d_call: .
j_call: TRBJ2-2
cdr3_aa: CASSLGLTPTGELFF

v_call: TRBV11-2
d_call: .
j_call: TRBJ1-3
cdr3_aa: CASSLGGSGNTIYF

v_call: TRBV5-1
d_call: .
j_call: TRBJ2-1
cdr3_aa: CASSPASVSYNEQFF

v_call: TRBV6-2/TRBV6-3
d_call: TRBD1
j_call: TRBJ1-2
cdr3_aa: CASSYRQGAPVGLDGYTF

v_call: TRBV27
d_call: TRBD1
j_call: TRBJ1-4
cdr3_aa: CASSPGWGQGSTTNEKLFF

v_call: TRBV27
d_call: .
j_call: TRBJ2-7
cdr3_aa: CASSLRGVYEQYF

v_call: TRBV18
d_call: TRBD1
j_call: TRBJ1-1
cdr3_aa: CASSPGQFEAFF

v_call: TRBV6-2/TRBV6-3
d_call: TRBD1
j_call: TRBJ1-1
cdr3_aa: CASSRTGGRGTEAFF

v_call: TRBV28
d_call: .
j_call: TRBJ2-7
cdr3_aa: CASSFVSGDGEQYF

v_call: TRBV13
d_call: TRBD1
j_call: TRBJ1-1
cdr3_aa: CASSSRQGYTEAFF

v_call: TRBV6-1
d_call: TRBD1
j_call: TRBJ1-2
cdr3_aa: CASSETGDGYTF

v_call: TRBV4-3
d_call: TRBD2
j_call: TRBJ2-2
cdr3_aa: CASSQFLAGDTGELFF

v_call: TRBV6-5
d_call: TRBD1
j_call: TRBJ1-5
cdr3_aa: CASSRTGGLSAQHF

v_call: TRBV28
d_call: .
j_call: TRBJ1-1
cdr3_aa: CASSFVPRNTEAFF

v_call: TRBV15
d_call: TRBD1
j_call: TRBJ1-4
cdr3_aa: CATSRVGPGTGNEKLFF